This T cell receptor beta chain derives from a study of cytomegalovirus exposure and HLA in healthy donors. Study-level results: Presence/absence analyses treated sequencing depth as roughly uniform across donors.

Vbeta (60) and Jbeta (13) primers were used in the PCR. The repertoire was sequenced with immunoSEQ multiplex PCR; TCRdb's copy has only in-frame clones and lacks some. This sample has 200,000 to 250,000 clones; roughly 84% occur once, and the top ten carry about 0.25%. Trimming stripped 10 bases from V and 4 bases from J, with 23 bases between. The germline V gene encodes CDR1 MGHRA and CDR2 YSYEKL. The CDR3 runs to 16 residues. A remark on this clone: Its target is not known.

The origin of this receptor is a girl between 2 and 10 years old in good health and CMV-seronegative. The chain carries TRBV4-1 and TRBJ1-3; D is uncertain. Sequenced input: PBMCs. CDR3 protein: CAILGGLGSGGNTIYF. In DNA form, the CDR3 reads TGCGCCATTCTCGGAGGGCTGGGATCTGGGGGAAACACCATATATTTT.